These 9 T cell receptor beta chains originate from one sample sequenced in a study of circulating and synovial CD4+ cells in juvenile arthritis. The protocol was immunoSEQ multiplex PCR, while the TCRdb copy is restricted to in-frame clones and leaves out a portion. The repertoire holds more than 30,000 clones, 90% to 95% seen once, with 2.9% in the top ten. The sequencing input was CD4+ T cells from blood. The source of these receptors is a human donor with juvenile idiopathic arthritis.

The CDR3 protein is CASSLLGYEQYF. As DNA, the CDR3 is TGTGCCAGCAGCTTACTCGGCTACGAGCAGTACTTC. The chain combines TRBV11-2 with TRBJ2-7; no definite D call. V gave up 2 bases and J gave up 3 bases, with 5 bases separating them. Germline CDR1 reads SGHAT; CDR2 reads FQNNGV. The CDR3 sequence is 12 residues long.

The rearrangement links TRBV27 to TRBJ2-1; TRBD1 aligns across 8 bases. The CDR3 is 16 residues long. Germline V gene data show CDR1 as MNHEY and CDR2 as SMNVEV (reference sequence). With 7 bases clipped from V and 4 bases from J, the junction kept 12 bases outside the gene matches. The CDR3 reads CASTSQSRGLYNEQFF. Here the CDR3 DNA reads TGTGCCAGCACCTCACAGTCCAGGGGGCTTTACAATGAGCAGTTCTTC.

The chain employs TRBV30 and TRBJ2-7; tentatively, D is TRBD2 (7 bases). Trimming pared 2 bases from V and 4 bases from J, leaving 15 bases between. Germline assignment: CDR1 GTSNPN and CDR2 SVGIG (reference sequence). The CDR3 consists of 14 residues. CDR3 in amino acids: CAWSHGRGGYEQYF. The DNA for the CDR3 is TGTGCCTGGAGTCACGGCAGGGGAGGGTACGAGCAGTACTTC.

The CDR3 region is CASSRTYSNQPQHF. The CDR3 nucleotides are TGTGCCAGTAGTAGGACATATAGCAATCAGCCCCAGCATTTT. The chain links TRBV19 to TRBJ1-5; a possible D gene is TRBD1 (5 bases). Trimming stripped 4 bases from V and 0 bases from J, with 7 bases between. CDR1 and CDR2 (germline): LNHDA, SQIVND (reference sequence). This CDR3 comprises 14 residues.

The chain combines TRBV5-5 with TRBJ2-6, with D possibly TRBD1 on 6 matching bases. Germline values: CDR1 SGHKS, CDR2 YYEKEE (reference sequence). The CDR3 spans 16 residues. The V and J ends lost 4 bases and 3 bases respectively, with 14 bases between them. The CDR3 DNA sequence: TGTGCCAGCAGCCAGGGGACGGCCCTTGGGGCCAACGTCCTGACTTTC. Translating it yields CASSQGTALGANVLTF.

The chain joins TRBV18 to TRBJ1-4, with 7 positions matching TRBD1. Germline lookup yields CDR1 KGHSH and CDR2 LQKENI. After removal of 7 bases from V and 14 bases from J, the junction contained 16 bases not matched to a gene. This CDR3 comprises 14 residues. The CDR3 nucleotides read TGTGCCAGCTACGGACAGGACCGCTTTGGGAAGCTGTTTTTT. It codes for CASYGQDRFGKLFF.

This clone was detected only once. The V and J genes are TRBV6-5 and TRBJ2-4, with 7 bases identical to TRBD2. The V gene end was trimmed by 8 bases and the J gene end by 1 base; junction bases not matched to a gene: 8. The CDR3 loop spans 15 amino acids. Germline V gene sequence: CDR1 MNHEY, CDR2 SVGAGI. CDR3 residues: CASASSGTAKNIQYF. The CDR3 DNA sequence: TGTGCCAGCGCTTCGAGCGGGACGGCCAAAAACATTCAGTACTTC.

This sequence joins TRBV30 and TRBJ2-6; 9 nucleotides line up with TRBD1. Germline assignment: CDR1 GTSNPN and CDR2 SVGIG (reference sequence). The CDR3 runs 16 residues. V lost 7 bases and J lost 2; bases outside the gene matches: 9. This CDR3 reads CAYFDRGKAGANVLTF. The DNA of the CDR3 is TGTGCCTACTTTGACAGGGGGAAGGCTGGGGCCAACGTCCTGACTTTC. The entire variable domain, with the rest obtained from reference TRBV30 and TRBJ2-6, is as follows: SQTIHQWPATLVQPVGSPLSLECTVEGTSNPNLYWYRQAAGRGLQLLFYSVGIGQISSEVPQNLSASRPQDRQFILSSKKLLLSDSGFYLCAYFDRGKAGANVLTFGAGSRLTVL.

This chain uses TRBV18 with TRBJ2-7, with TRBD2 matching over 8 bases. The V and J ends lost 6 bases and 6 bases, in that order; junction bases with no gene match: 13. The CDR3 extends over 15 amino acids. Germline V CDR1 and CDR2: KGHSH, LQKENI. The DNA of the CDR3 is TGTGCCAGCTCCCAGACAGCGGGAGAGGGGTTCGAGCAGTACTTC. This translates into CASSQTAGEGFEQYF.